One T cell receptor (beta chain) is described in this entry. Its antigen remains unidentified. A much bigger clone sits one base away, suggesting this may be a read error. Library preparation followed earlier protocols using designated TCR primers. TCRdb re-derived calls from the PCR reads in MiXCR, one entry per CDR3 protein. The sample shows hundreds of thousands of distinct CDR3 sequences, roughly 23% of them seen only once. The sample belongs to a study of molecular identifiers for immune sequencing clone quantification. At the level of the study: Four portions were sequenced after RNA from roughly 18,000 or 92,000 naive CD8 cells was split five ways in replicates. General study findings and limits: Clonotypes topping 20 RNA copies carried over 98% of effector molecules but under 1% of naive ones.

Sorted naive CD8 T cells were those defined as CD8+CD4-CCR7+CD45RA+. This CDR3 comprises 15 residues. CDR1 MNHNY and CDR2 SVGAGI come from the germline V gene (reference sequence). Trimming pared 10 bases from V and 3 bases from J, leaving 18 bases between. Sequenced: naive CD8+ T cells from blood, with Jurkat cell RNA spiked in. Noted subset: FACS-sorted CD8+CD4-CCR7+CD45RA+ naive T cells. The clonotype originates from a human donor in good health. Some libraries in this study had Jurkat cell RNA spiked in. The V call is TRBV6-6, the J call TRBJ2-2; TRBD2 might be the D (5 bases). CDR3 amino acids: CATTPRVGYTGELFF. DNA of the CDR3: TGTGCCACCACTCCGAGGGTGGGATACACCGGGGAGCTGTTTTTT.